The clone carrying this T cell receptor beta chain was counted a few times. The antigen is unknown. The time point denotes: baseline pretreatment blood. Treatment specified: 15 Gy SBRT to primary tumor, nephrectomy 4 weeks later. After SBRT, blood was collected at 2 and 4 weeks, plus baseline. The germline V gene encodes CDR1 SGDLS and CDR2 YYNGEE. The CDR3 length is 16 residues. The V gene lost 3 bases and the J gene lost 4 bases, with 18 bases spanning the gap. This record comes from a study of radiation and T cells in renal cell carcinoma. In the study overall: Nephrectomy followed 15 Gy stereotactic body radiation by 4 weeks. Notes on the study in general: From baseline, blood top tumor clonotypes peaked at 2 weeks post-radiation. Without pretreatment biopsies, baseline tumor clonotype presence was undetermined.

Clones were read by immunoSEQ multiplex PCR, and TCRdb kept only the in-frame ones, dropping some. The sample lists some 150,000 clones, approximately 87% occurring once. Source: blood, taken from a patient whose treatment included radiotherapy and nephrectomy. The chain links TRBV9 to TRBJ2-3; weak D call: TRBD2 (6 bases). This clonotype originated in a woman aged 50 to 65 with renal cell carcinoma. CDR3 in amino acids: CASSAGPYGGADTQYF. CDR3 DNA sequence: TGTGCCAGCAGCGCGGGACCCTATGGAGGGGCAGATACGCAGTATTTT.